This T cell receptor (beta chain) was profiled in a study of cytomegalovirus exposure and HLA in healthy donors. The primer mix had 60 Vbeta and 13 Jbeta primers. The assay was immunoSEQ multiplex PCR, and TCRdb's table has in-frame clones only and misses some. The sample consists of about 160,000 clones, less than 90% of them appearing once. The CDR3 is made up of 14 amino acids. Germline loops: CDR1 MDHEN, CDR2 SYDVKM. Trimming took 6 bases from V and 4 from J, leaving 12 bases between them. Findings and caveats of the study: The classifier reportedly diagnosed cytomegalovirus status with high specificity and sensitivity. DRB1 showed the most TCR associations and HLA-C the fewest in a later analysis, as rates varied by HLA locus.

This clone was observed a few times. What it binds is unknown. This rearrangement joins TRBV28 to TRBJ1-4, with TRBD1 as a possible D gene (5 bases). The receptor comes from a young woman in good health and CMV-seronegative. What was sequenced was PBMCs. The CDR3 here is CASREDRHNEKLFF. The CDR3 nucleotides are TGTGCCAGCAGGGAAGACAGACATAATGAAAAACTGTTTTTT.